The TCR beta chain under discussion was sequenced for a study of beta chain features in type 1 diabetes listed by TCRdb under 2018. Broadly, across the study: Mean age, gender distribution, total cell number and subset yield did not differ between patients and healthy donors. A total of just under 110,000,000 sorted cells were examined across all samples, and RNA yield correlated strongly with the number of cells per subset. Whereas all 30 or so donors provided naive and central memory subsets, regulatory and stem cell-like memory subsets were isolated from just 8 patients and roughly eight healthy donors. In the study, recently diagnosed type 1 diabetes patients and matched healthy donors were compared on the TCRB repertoires of their sorted circulating CD4+ T cell subsets. The full study reports these points: Naive, central memory and regulatory TCRB repertoires appeared more similar among patients than among healthy donors. Patients with type 1 diabetes made fewer insertions and deleted more nucleotides at VDJ recombination sites, implying thymic rearrangement abnormalities. Shorter templates might be favored by PCR, yet because patient and control samples were amplified and corrected together, any such skew would affect both groups equally. Because the HLA sub-analyses included only small numbers of individuals, any influence of HLA type on TCRB rearrangement was left unresolved. Sequencing cDNA rather than genomic DNA could over-represent highly expressing activated cells, although activation and CD3 levels did not differ between groups. In all four CD4+ subsets, TCRB CDR3 length was moderately but significantly shorter in type 1 diabetes patients.

Each donor gave one peripheral blood draw, averaging roughly 0.11 L, which was collected into heparinised tubes. A BD FACSAria II was used to sort naive, central memory, regulatory and stem cell-like memory CD4+ T cells with a panel that included CD45RO, CCR7, CD25, CD127, CD95 and CD27. Purity was above 98% for every sorted population. PBMCs were separated immediately by Lymphoprep density gradient centrifugation and were stained directly, without being cultured. So that batch effects would be minimized, each experiment stained and sorted samples in pairs, pairing one healthy donor with one patient. The entire amount of isolated RNA was reverse transcribed using the High Capacity cDNA Reverse Transcription Kit, so the sequenced TCRB transcripts were expressed ones. Naive, central memory and regulatory T cell samples underwent deep immunoSEQ sequencing, averaging about 3.57 million total reads per sample. Sorted cells were lysed in RLT buffer, and RNA was extracted using DNase-treated RNeasy Micro or Mini kits according to cell number. Each cell subset was processed separately to prevent cross-contamination, with patient and healthy donor samples processed together. The immunoSEQ multiplex PCR was used to amplify TCRB sequences from cDNA, yielding 87-bp fragments that span the CDR3 region. Amplicons were sequenced on the Illumina HiSeq platform. The authors' analysis ran thus. PCR bias was corrected computationally using synthetic template baselines, and reads within Hamming distance 2 were collapsed, with unmergeable singletons discarded. Reads were aligned to IMGT to assign V, D and J genes, CDR3 length, and insertions or deletions at six rearrangement sites. Within each subset, clonotype counts were normalized to the number of sorted cells before true diversity and Gini coefficients were calculated with the tcR R package. The overlap coefficient, calculated on TCRB nucleotide sequences, was used to measure repertoire sharing. Out-of-frame TCRB sequences from naive cells were analyzed to stand in for the pre-selection repertoire. The immuneACCESS repertoire file appears here via TCRdb, limited to in-frame rearrangements. These files lack a portion of the clones; in checked studies, under half of the deficit traces to unresolved V genes, and the cause of the others is not known. That table furnishes V, J and clone size, whereas the DNA furnished D and trimming. Counted in this sample were hundreds of thousands of clones; about 14% of them appeared once. The top ten constitute about 0.087% of the sample.

CDR1 and CDR2, per the germline V gene, are MGHDK and SYGVNS. Its CDR3 holds 14 amino acids, cysteine through phenylalanine. Here the CDR3 DNA is all that survives: 42 bases in frame from base 1. V trim: 5 bases; J trim: 1 base; unmatched bases: 4. In the case of this clone: Its specific antigen is unknown. Per-nucleotide qualities are absent, and no much larger clonotype sits a single base away.

The sequence was obtained from a man younger than 35 in good health. Source material: naive CD4+ T cells from blood. The cell subset or site tag for this specimen amounts to: true naive CD4+ T cells. The V and J segments used are TRBV25-1 and TRBJ2-7, with 8 bases matching TRBD2. DNA sequence: TGTGCCAGCAGTAAGCGGGAGAGGTCCTACGAGCAGTACTTC. The resulting protein is CASSKRERSYEQYF.